A selection of T cell receptor beta chains follows, all from one sample in a study of shared clonotypes between healthy human individuals. TCRdb's copy holds only in-frame clones and misses some; the assay was immunoSEQ multiplex PCR. The data contain a few million clones, approximately 95% of them singletons. Specimen: naive CD4+ T cells from PBMCs. The receptors come from a young man in good health. Some clones in this sample may be carry-over from other donors' samples. CDR3s include the opening cysteine and the closing phenylalanine or tryptophan. A D gene is named only where the DNA matches it firmly. Size values are once, few and many counts, or a class for expanded clones, and some rows have none.

CDR3aa	CDR3nt	v_gene	j_gene	d_gene	abundance
CASSPLRAGNYNEQFF	TGTGCCAGCAGCCCCCTCCGGGCGGGTAATTACAATGAGCAGTTCTTC	TRBV7-2	TRBJ2-1	NA	NA
CSVRDGYYSNQPQHF	TGCAGCGTCAGGGACGGATACTATAGCAATCAGCCCCAGCATTTT	TRBV29-1	TRBJ1-5	NA	once
CASSFFGTGNTEAFF	TGCGCCAGCAGCTTTTTCGGGACGGGGAACACTGAAGCTTTCTTT	TRBV5-1	TRBJ1-1	NA	NA
CASTPSGGGSNQPQHF	TGTGCCAGCACCCCGAGTGGGGGTGGGAGCAATCAGCCCCAGCATTTT	TRBV28	TRBJ1-5	NA	NA
CATSSWVGRGYEQYF	TGTGCCACCAGCAGTTGGGTGGGCAGGGGGTACGAGCAGTACTTC	TRBV15	TRBJ2-7	TRBD1	NA
CASQTGGRETQYF	TGTGCCAGCCAGACAGGGGGGAGAGAGACCCAGTACTTC	TRBV6-5	TRBJ2-5	TRBD1	NA
CASSYVQRTEAFF	TGTGCCAGCAGCTACGTCCAACGCACTGAAGCTTTCTTT	TRBV7-2	TRBJ1-1	NA	NA
CASSKEVHLAKNIQYF	TGTGCCAGCAGCAAAGAGGTACATCTAGCCAAAAACATTCAGTACTTC	TRBV21-1	TRBJ2-4	NA	NA
CASSSRPWDEQYF	TGCGCCAGCAGCTCACGGCCATGGGACGAGCAGTACTTC	TRBV5-1	TRBJ2-7	NA	NA
CASSGGQGSTDTQYF	TGTGCCAGCAGCGGAGGGCAGGGGAGCACAGATACGCAGTATTTT	TRBV9	TRBJ2-3	NA	NA
CASSPGTSGRPLSRYEQYF	TGTGCCAGCAGCCCAGGGACTAGCGGGAGGCCCCTATCGAGATACGAGCAGTACTTC	TRBV9	TRBJ2-7	TRBD2	NA
CASSYASGGAHEQYF	TGTGCCAGCAGCTACGCTAGCGGGGGGGCCCACGAGCAGTACTTC	TRBV11-2	TRBJ2-7	TRBD2	NA
CASSLTGGETQYF	TGTGCCAGTAGCCTAACAGGGGGAGAGACCCAGTACTTC	TRBV19	TRBJ2-5	TRBD1	NA
CASSSKLTENTEAFF	TGCGCCAGCAGCTCTAAATTGACAGAGAACACTGAAGCTTTCTTT	TRBV5-1	TRBJ1-1	NA	few
CASSPRSRGPETQYF	TGTGCCAGCAGCCCGCGGTCAAGGGGCCCGGAGACCCAGTACTTC	TRBV7-9	TRBJ2-5	NA	NA
CASSFSGDGDTQYF	TGCGCCAGCAGCTTTTCAGGGGACGGGGATACGCAGTATTTT	TRBV5-1	TRBJ2-3	NA	NA
CASSRAGTTYEQYF	TGTGCCAGCTCACGGGCGGGGACCACCTACGAGCAGTACTTC	TRBV18	TRBJ2-7	NA	once
CSVLARDRATYEQYF	TGCAGCGTTCTCGCGCGGGACAGAGCCACCTACGAGCAGTACTTC	TRBV29-1	TRBJ2-7	NA	NA
CASSERGGGGYTF	TGTGCCAGCAGTGAAAGGGGAGGTGGGGGCTACACCTTC	TRBV6-1	TRBJ1-2	NA	NA
CASSDQIVNEQFF	TGTGCCAGCAGCGACCAAATAGTCAATGAGCAGTTCTTC	TRBV7-9	TRBJ2-1	NA	NA
CASSFRQTYEQYF	TGTGCCAGCAGTTTCCGACAGACCTACGAGCAGTACTTC	TRBV7-9	TRBJ2-7	NA	NA
CASSPQTSSYEQYF	TGTGCCAGCAGTCCCCAGACTAGCAGCTACGAGCAGTACTTC	TRBV6-6	TRBJ2-7	TRBD2	NA
CASSPRTVRATNEKLFF	TGCGCCAGCAGCCCCCGGACAGTTAGGGCGACTAATGAAAAACTGTTTTTT	TRBV5-1	TRBJ1-4	NA	NA
CASSLVSGEYGYTF	TGTGCCAGCAGTTTGGTGAGCGGGGAATATGGCTACACCTTC	TRBV28	TRBJ1-2	NA	NA
CASSYATGSKETQYF	TGTGCCAGCAGCTACGCCACAGGATCCAAAGAGACCCAGTACTTC	TRBV7-9	TRBJ2-5	NA	once
CASRSPGQGSHEQYF	TGTGCCAGCAGATCACCGGGACAGGGATCCCACGAGCAGTACTTC	TRBV27	TRBJ2-7	TRBD1	NA
CASRPENKNIQYF	TGTGCCAGCAGACCAGAAAACAAAAACATTCAGTACTTC	TRBV7-9	TRBJ2-4	NA	NA
CASSLVGGRAQETQYF	TGTGCCAGCTCCCTGGTTGGCGGGAGGGCCCAAGAGACCCAGTACTTC	TRBV7-8	TRBJ2-5	TRBD2	once
CASSLGTGTGNTIYF	TGCGCCAGCAGCTTGGGTACCGGGACTGGAAACACCATATATTTT	TRBV5-1	TRBJ1-3	NA	NA
CASLGRNYGYTF	TGTGCCAGCCTGGGACGGAACTATGGCTACACCTTC	TRBV28	TRBJ1-2	NA	NA
CASSFGTPGGVQPQHF	TGTGCCAGCAGTTTTGGTACACCGGGGGGTGTCCAGCCCCAGCATTTT	TRBV28	TRBJ1-5	NA	NA
CASSFIGLAEETQYF	TGCGCCAGCAGCTTTATTGGACTAGCGGAAGAGACCCAGTACTTC	TRBV5-1	TRBJ2-5	TRBD2	NA
CASSPRTSGTLGETQYF	TGTGCCAGTAGTCCTCGGACTAGCGGGACCCTAGGAGAGACCCAGTACTTC	TRBV19	TRBJ2-5	TRBD2	NA
CASNLNSRETRTGTQYF	TGTGCCAGCAACTTGAATAGCCGGGAGACCCGCACAGGAACGCAGTATTTT	TRBV11-1	TRBJ2-3	NA	NA
CASSPPSSTGTGELFF	TGTGCCAGCTCACCACCGTCCTCGACGGGCACCGGGGAGCTGTTTTTT	TRBV18	TRBJ2-2	NA	once
CASRTVNTGELFF	TGTGCCAGCAGGACAGTTAACACCGGGGAGCTGTTTTTT	TRBV6-6	TRBJ2-2	NA	NA
CASSQGVAGVSDEQFF	TGCGCCAGCAGCCAAGGAGTGGCGGGAGTTTCGGATGAGCAGTTCTTC	TRBV4-3	TRBJ2-1	TRBD2	NA
CASSLGPGLGIYGYTF	TGTGCCAGCAGCTTGGGTCCAGGACTGGGGATCTATGGCTACACCTTC	TRBV5-4	TRBJ1-2	NA	NA
CAISGPPGQRNEKLFF	TGTGCCATCAGTGGGCCCCCGGGACAGAGAAATGAAAAACTGTTTTTT	TRBV10-3	TRBJ1-4	TRBD1	NA
CASRPGTGGLGEQYF	TGTGCCAGCAGGCCCGGGACAGGGGGACTTGGCGAGCAGTACTTC	TRBV7-2	TRBJ2-7	TRBD1	NA
CASSLGQGAHNEQFF	TGCGCCAGCAGCTTGGGACAGGGGGCGCACAATGAGCAGTTCTTC	TRBV5-1	TRBJ2-1	TRBD1	NA
CASSGGSLGIQYF	TGTGCCAGCAGTGGGGGCAGTCTCGGGATTCAGTACTTC	TRBV6-1	TRBJ2-4	NA	NA